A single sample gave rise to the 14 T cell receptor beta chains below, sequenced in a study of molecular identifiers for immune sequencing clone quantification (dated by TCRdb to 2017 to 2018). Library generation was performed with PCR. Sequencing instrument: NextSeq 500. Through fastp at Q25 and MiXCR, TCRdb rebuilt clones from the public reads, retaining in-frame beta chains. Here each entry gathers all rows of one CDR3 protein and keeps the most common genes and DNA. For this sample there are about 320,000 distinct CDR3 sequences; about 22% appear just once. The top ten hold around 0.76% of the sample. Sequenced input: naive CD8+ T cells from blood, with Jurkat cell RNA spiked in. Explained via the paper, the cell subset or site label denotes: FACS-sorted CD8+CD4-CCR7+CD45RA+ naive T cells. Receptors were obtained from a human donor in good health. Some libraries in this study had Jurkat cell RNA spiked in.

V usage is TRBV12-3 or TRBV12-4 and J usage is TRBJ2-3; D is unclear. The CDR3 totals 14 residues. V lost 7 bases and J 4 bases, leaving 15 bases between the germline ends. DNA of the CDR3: TGTGCCAGCACCTCTTTAGGCGCGGCAGATACGCAGTATTTT. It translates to CASTSLGAADTQYF.

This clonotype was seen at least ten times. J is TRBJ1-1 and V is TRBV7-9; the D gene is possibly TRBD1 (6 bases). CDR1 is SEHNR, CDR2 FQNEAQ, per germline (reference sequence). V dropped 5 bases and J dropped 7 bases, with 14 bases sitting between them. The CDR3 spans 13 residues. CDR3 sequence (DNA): TGTGCCAGCAGCGCCGGACAGAATGTTGAAGCTTTCTTT. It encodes CASSAGQNVEAFF. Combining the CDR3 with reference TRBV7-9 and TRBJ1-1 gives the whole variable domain DTGVSQNPRHKITKRGQNVTFRCDPISEHNRLYWYRQTLGQGPEFLTYFQNEAQLEKSRLLSDRFSAERPKGSFSTLEIQRTEQGDSAMYLCASSAGQNVEAFFGQGTRLTVV.

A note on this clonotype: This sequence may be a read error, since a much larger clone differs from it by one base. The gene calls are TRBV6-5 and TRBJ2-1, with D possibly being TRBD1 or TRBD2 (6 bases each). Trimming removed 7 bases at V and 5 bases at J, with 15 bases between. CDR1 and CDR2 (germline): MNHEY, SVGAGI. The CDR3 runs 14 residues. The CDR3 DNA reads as TGTGCCAGCACGGAGGGGGGATCCAACAATGAGCAGTTCTTC. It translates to CASTEGGSNNEQFF.

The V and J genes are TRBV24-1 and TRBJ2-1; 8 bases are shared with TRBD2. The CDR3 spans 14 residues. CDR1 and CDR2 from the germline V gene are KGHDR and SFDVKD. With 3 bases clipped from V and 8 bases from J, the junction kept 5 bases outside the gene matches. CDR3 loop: CATSDVAGKDEQFF. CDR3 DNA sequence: TGTGCCACCAGTGATGTAGCGGGGAAGGATGAGCAGTTCTTC.

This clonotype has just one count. Here the CDR3 DNA reads TGTGCCAGCAGCGTAGTTGGAGGGGTGGGGTACACCGGGGAGCTGTTTTTT. It translates to CASSVVGGVGYTGELFF. The chain joins TRBV7-2 to TRBJ2-2, with TRBD2 as a possible D gene (6 bases). The germline CDR1 and CDR2 sequences are SGHTA and FQGNSA. The length of the CDR3 is 17 residues. V was shortened by 5 bases and J by 3 bases, with 19 bases between the two germline ends.

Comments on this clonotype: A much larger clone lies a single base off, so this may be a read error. This chain's CDR3 is CASSLDPDMAPTDTQYF. CDR3 sequence (DNA): TGTGCCAGCAGCTTAGACCCAGATATGGCCCCCACAGATACGCAGTATTTT. The rearrangement joins TRBV7-2 to TRBJ2-3; no firm D call. Looked up from germline, CDR1 is SGHTA and CDR2 is FQGNSA. The CDR3 sequence is 17 residues long. V was trimmed by 1 base and J by 2 bases, leaving 16 bases between them.

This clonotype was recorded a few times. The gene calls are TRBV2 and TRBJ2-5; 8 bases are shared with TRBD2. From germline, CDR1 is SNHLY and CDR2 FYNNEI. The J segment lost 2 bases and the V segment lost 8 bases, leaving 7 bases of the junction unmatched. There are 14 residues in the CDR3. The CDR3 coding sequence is TGTGCCAGCCTTTCCGAGCGGGAGCAAGAGACCCAGTACTTC. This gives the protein CASLSEREQETQYF.

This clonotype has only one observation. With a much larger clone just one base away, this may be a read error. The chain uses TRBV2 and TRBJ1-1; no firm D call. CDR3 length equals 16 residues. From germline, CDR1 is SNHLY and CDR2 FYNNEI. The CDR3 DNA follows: TGTGCCAGCAGTGAAGGCCCCCACACAATGGCGGTTGAAGCTATCTTT. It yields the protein CASSEGPHTMAVEAIF. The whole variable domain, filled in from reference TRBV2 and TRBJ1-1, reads EPEVTQTPSHQVTQMGQEVILRCVPISNHLYFYWYRQILGQKVEFLVSFYNNEISEKSEIFDDQFSVERPDGSNFTLKIRSTKLEDSAMYFCASSEGPHTMAVEAIFGQGTRLTVV.

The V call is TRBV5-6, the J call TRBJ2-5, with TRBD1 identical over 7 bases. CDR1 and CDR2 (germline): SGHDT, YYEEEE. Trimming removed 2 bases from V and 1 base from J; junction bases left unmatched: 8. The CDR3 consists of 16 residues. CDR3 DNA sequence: TGTGCCAGCAGCTTAGGGTCAGGGGGAATCCAAGAGACCCAGTACTTC. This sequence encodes CASSLGSGGIQETQYF.

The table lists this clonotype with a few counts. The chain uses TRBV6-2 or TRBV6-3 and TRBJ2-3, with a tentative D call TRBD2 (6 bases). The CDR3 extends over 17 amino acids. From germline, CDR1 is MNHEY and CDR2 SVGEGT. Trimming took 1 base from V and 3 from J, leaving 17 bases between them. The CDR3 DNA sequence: TGTGCCAGCAGTTACTTGCCCTACGGGGGTGGGACAGATACGCAGTATTTT. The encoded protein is CASSYLPYGGGTDTQYF.

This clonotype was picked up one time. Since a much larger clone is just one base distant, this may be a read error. CDR3 bases: TGCAGCGTTGAAAGACCGTGCTCTGGGGCCAACGTCCTGACTTTC. Encoded protein: CSVERPCSGANVLTF. This chain connects TRBV29-1 to TRBJ2-6; no clear D. CDR1 is SQVTM and CDR2 is ANQGSEA in the germline V gene. CDR3 length: 15 residues. V was cut by 2 bases and J by 0 bases, with 8 bases left in between.

CDR3 loop: CASINRGLSYEQYF. Here the CDR3 DNA reads TGTGCCAGCATTAACAGGGGGTTGAGCTACGAGCAGTACTTC. The chain combines TRBV2 with TRBJ2-7; TRBD1 agrees at 8 bases. V trimming: 7 bases; J trimming: 3 bases; junction bases outside the gene matches: 8. From germline, CDR1 is SNHLY and CDR2 FYNNEI. This CDR3 has 14 residues.

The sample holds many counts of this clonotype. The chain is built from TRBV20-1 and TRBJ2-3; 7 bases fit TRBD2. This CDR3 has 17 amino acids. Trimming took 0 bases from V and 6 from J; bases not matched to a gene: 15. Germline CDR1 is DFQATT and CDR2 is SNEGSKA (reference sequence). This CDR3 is CSARDTQMAGVLDTQYF. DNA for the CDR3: TGCAGTGCTAGAGACACCCAGATGGCGGGAGTTCTGGATACGCAGTATTTT.

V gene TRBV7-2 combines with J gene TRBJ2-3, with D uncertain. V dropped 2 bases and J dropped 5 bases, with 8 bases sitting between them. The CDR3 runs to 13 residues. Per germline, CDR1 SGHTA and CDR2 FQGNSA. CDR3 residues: CASSLSLVDTQYF. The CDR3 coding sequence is TGTGCCAGCAGCTTATCACTGGTAGATACGCAGTATTTT.